This TCR beta chain came from a study of cytomegalovirus exposure and HLA in healthy donors. The overall study: For the roughly 370 genotyped donors, more than 80% fell within the Caucasian-associated ancestry cluster. Overall study findings and caveats: Presence/absence comparisons presumed near-even sequencing depth among donors.

The PCR had 60 Vbeta and 13 Jbeta primers. Measured with immunoSEQ multiplex PCR; TCRdb has only the in-frame clones, and not every one. This table holds more than 100,000 clones, 80% found once. This CDR3 spans 15 amino acids. The germline V gene has CDR1 ENHRY and CDR2 SYGVKD. The V gene lost 4 bases and the J gene lost 0 bases, with 9 bases spanning the gap. A remark on this clone: Its antigen is not identified.

Sequencing input: PBMCs. This chain uses TRBV10-3 with TRBJ1-4, with no clear D. The clonotype comes from a man aged 35 to 55 in good health and CMV-seronegative. The CDR3 sequence is CAISAGIATNEKLFF. The CDR3 coding sequence is TGTGCCATCAGTGCGGGGATTGCAACTAATGAAAAACTGTTTTTT.